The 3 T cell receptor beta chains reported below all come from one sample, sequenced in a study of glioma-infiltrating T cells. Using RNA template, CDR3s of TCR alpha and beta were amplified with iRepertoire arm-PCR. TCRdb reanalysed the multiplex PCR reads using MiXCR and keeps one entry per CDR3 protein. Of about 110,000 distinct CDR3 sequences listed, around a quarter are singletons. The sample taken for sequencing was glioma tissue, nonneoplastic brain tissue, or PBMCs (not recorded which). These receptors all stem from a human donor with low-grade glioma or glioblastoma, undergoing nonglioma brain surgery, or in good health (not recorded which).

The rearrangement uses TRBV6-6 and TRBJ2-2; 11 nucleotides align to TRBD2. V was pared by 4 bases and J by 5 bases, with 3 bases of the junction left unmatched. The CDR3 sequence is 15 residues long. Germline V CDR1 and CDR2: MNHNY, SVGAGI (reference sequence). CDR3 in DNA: TGTGCCAGCAGTTCCGGGACTAGCGGAACCGGGGAGCTGTTTTTT. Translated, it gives CASSSGTSGTGELFF.

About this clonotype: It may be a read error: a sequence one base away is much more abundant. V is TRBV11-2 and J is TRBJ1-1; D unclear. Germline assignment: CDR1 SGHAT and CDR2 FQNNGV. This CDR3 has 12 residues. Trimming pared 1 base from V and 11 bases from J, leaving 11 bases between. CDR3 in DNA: TGTGCCAGCAGCTTAGCCGCACCCCGGGCTTTCTTT. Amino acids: CASSLAAPRAFF.

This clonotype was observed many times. As DNA, the CDR3 is TGCAGCGTTCAGGGGATCCATGGCTACACCTTC. Translated, it gives CSVQGIHGYTF. This chain uses TRBV29-1 with TRBJ1-2; a possible D gene is TRBD1 (6 bases). CDR1 is SQVTM and CDR2 is ANQGSEA in the germline V gene. CDR3 length: 11 amino acids. V was shortened by 5 bases and J by 6 bases, with 10 bases between the two germline ends.